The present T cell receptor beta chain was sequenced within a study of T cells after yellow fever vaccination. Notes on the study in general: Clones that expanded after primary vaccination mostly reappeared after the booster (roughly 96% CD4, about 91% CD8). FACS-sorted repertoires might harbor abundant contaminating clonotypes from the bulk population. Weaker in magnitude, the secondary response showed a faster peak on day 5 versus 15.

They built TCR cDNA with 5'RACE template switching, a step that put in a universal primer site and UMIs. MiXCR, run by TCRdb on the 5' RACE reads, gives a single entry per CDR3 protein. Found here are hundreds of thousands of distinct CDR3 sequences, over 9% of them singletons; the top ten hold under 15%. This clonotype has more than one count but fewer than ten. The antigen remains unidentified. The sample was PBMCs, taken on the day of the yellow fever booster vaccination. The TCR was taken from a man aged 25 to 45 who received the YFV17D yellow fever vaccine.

The CDR3 nucleotides are TGTGCCAGCAGTTTTGCGCAGTACACAGCCTACAATGAGCAGTTCTTC. Its translation is CASSFAQYTAYNEQFF. The J gene is TRBJ2-1, the V gene TRBV12-3 or TRBV12-4; the D is unclear. The CDR3 is 16 amino acids. V lost 3 bases and J 2 bases, leaving 14 bases between the germline ends.